This TCR beta chain was observed in a study of cytomegalovirus exposure and HLA in healthy donors (dated by TCRdb to the late 2010s). Background for the entire study: An earlier analysis of approximately 550 of the donors reported about 290 Gb of sequence data and 117 million unique TCR beta sequences from about 180 million T cells. Approximately 310 gigabases of sequencing data and roughly 90 million unique TCR sequences were included in an early release covering roughly 600 HLA-typed donors. Among the roughly 400 genotyped donors, approximately 82% belonged to the genetic ancestry cluster associated with self-reported Caucasian donors. The aim of the study was to test whether cataloging public T cell receptors could identify signatures of past pathogen exposure. Using immunosequencing, the study profiled T cell repertoires from 550 to 750 subjects and related those repertoires to cytomegalovirus serostatus. A separate validation cohort of approximately 120 different subjects was used in addition to the 666-subject first cohort. The study combined high-throughput TCR immunosequencing, statistical association of individual TCRs with disease status, and machine learning to predict cytomegalovirus infection status. A later analysis re-examined previously published TCR beta repertoires from roughly 650 donors and added high-resolution HLA genotyping to investigate patterns of TCR occurrence. The later analysis used no new phenotypic data to find candidate immune exposures, relying instead on TCR beta sequences and their occurrence across donors. In an earlier analysis of 587 of the donors, high-throughput TCR beta sequencing was used to judge whether each TCR beta V gene segment behaved as functional or pseudogenic. Donor age, sex, ethnicity and CMV serostatus were collected together with the repertoire data. A later genetic analysis took genome-wide SNP genotypes for 398 of the 666 donors and used that subset as a discovery cohort. All discovery cohort repertoires had been generated on a single sequencing platform. Class I and class II HLA loci were covered by the typing at four-digit resolution. The number of typed donors differed by locus: roughly 629-640 for A, B, C, DRB1 and DQB1; some 540 for DQA1; approximately 600 for DPA1; and some 450 for DPB1. Because of strong linkage in the cohort, five DR-DQ haplotypes were treated as single units for association and clustering. Among about 360 genotyped donors of the cohort, an average of roughly 240,000 unique TCR beta nucleotide sequences were sequenced per donor, roughly a sixth of them non-productive.

Library construction relied on the immunoSEQ multiplex PCR assay. A mixture of 60 forward primers for TCR Vbeta segments and 13 reverse primers for TCR Jbeta segments was used in the multiplex PCR. A multiplex PCR assay on genomic DNA amplified the CDR3 region of rearranged TCR beta genes. Amplified TCR beta libraries were sequenced as 87-base-pair reads on the Illumina HiSeq System. The published analysis was carried out like this. A later analysis counted around 72 million unique TCR beta chains across the 550 to 750 repertoires, and some 11 million of these chains were shared by at least two donors. To remove PCR and sequencing errors, raw reads were error-corrected and collapsed into unique sequences using a nearest-neighbor algorithm that merged closely related sequences. Alignment of CDR3 sequences to IMGT reference sequences was used to assign V, D and J gene segments. For a sequence to be retained, a match of at least six nucleotides was required to both a V gene segment and a J gene segment. A rearrangement counted as productive if the CDR3 had no stop codons and remained in frame with V and J, and every other rearrangement counted as non-productive. CDR3 was defined by IMGT convention, running from the second conserved V-encoded cysteine to the conserved J-encoded phenylalanine. The earlier analysis of about 620 of the donors excluded sequences that lacked an unambiguous match to a single V gene segment. An earlier analysis of just under 600 of the donors called V segments functional above 56.7% productive rearrangements and segregating when the between-donor standard deviation exceeded 5%. A statistical classification framework was built for diagnosing cytomegalovirus status from the catalog of TCR beta chain sequences. In a later analysis, V and J genes were assigned by comparing TCR nucleotide sequences against IMGT/GENE-DB human TR gene sequences. In a later analysis, CDR3 sequences and most-parsimonious VDJ recombination scenarios were assigned using the TCRdist pipeline. A later analysis defined each TCR beta chain by its CDR3 amino acid sequence plus V-gene family, and excluded reads lacking a unique V-gene family. To address suspected cross-contamination and a sequencing artifact, a later analysis removed around 590 highly shared, low-generation-probability nucleotide sequences. In a later analysis, a clonal expansion index was calculated for each public chain from normalized within-repertoire ranks of inferred template counts. In a later analysis, generation probabilities were computed using a VDJ recombination model fitted to out-of-frame rearrangements, and the results were checked against IGoR. Hypergeometric tests were used in a later analysis to score TCR-TCR, TCR-HLA and TCR-CMV co-occurrence, with a repertoire-size bias correction applied to the TCR pairs. To estimate false discovery rates, a later analysis permuted the HLA or CMV assignments 20 times. A later analysis grouped co-occurring TCRs with DBSCAN, adding TCRdist sequence similarity when clustering within HLA-allele-positive subsets. For co-occurrence clustering, repertoires with fewer than 30,000 or more than 120,000 public chains were excluded, along with roughly 5 repertoires with anomalous nucleotide sharing. The table was pulled from immuneACCESS by TCRdb, which kept in-frame rearrangements only. Such tables lose some clones; where checked, under half of the loss comes from unresolved V genes, and the rest has no known cause. V, J and clone size are taken as reported in that table, and D and trimming were inferred from the DNA itself. Present in this sample are some 130,000 clones, approximately 85% of which were seen just once. Clones ranked in the top ten supply over 1.5% of the sample.

The V end loses 5 bases and the J end loses 6 bases, and a stretch of 13 bases separates them. The CDR3, cysteine through phenylalanine, is 13 amino acids long. The read is trimmed to its CDR3 DNA, 39 bases read in frame from base 1. Via the germline V gene, CDR1 is MDHEN and CDR2 SYDVKM. The cohort was made up of under 800 healthy bone marrow donors. At the time of sampling, all cohort members were nominally healthy, though unrecorded immune exposures were likely present. The donor tested CMV seronegative and was one of the 352 seronegative cohort members. Every donor gave a peripheral blood sample, and the peripheral blood mononuclear cells from that sample were used for TCR beta sequencing. Genomic DNA was extracted from the blood cell samples with the Qiagen DNeasy Blood Extraction Kit. The investigation overall reported the following: The classifier was reported to diagnose cytomegalovirus status with high specificity and sensitivity in both the original cohort and the validation cohort. Most TCR sequences were seen in very few donors, while some public TCRs were found in many individuals. A total of 164 TCR beta chains were listed by the study as associated with cytomegalovirus. Because the 87-base-pair reads could not distinguish some IMGT-functional V segments, including TRBV6-2 and TRBV6-3, those segments were excluded. The earlier analysis of approximately 560 of the donors excluded roughly 16 rarely observed V segments, including chromosome 9 orphons, because counts were too low. The sequencing pipeline was judged likely to have produced a cluster of highly shared sequence variants as a technical artifact. In a later genetic analysis, a missense DCLRE1C variant was associated with V-gene and J-gene trimming of TCR beta chains, and the association was replicated in an independent cohort. Only TCR beta chains were sequenced in this cohort, and the absence of alpha or paired-chain data limited detectable features. Linkage disequilibrium might explain the correlated functional status among segregating V segments, but an unknown experimental factor could not be excluded. A later analysis associated 17,000 or so TCR beta sequences with specific HLA alleles at a false discovery rate of 0.05. A further reported finding was that TCR beta sequences accurately predicted the HLA-A and HLA-B alleles for most subjects in the first cohort. Because HLA typing was missing for some donors at each locus, association tests included only the typed subset. Assigning TCR associations to individual alleles was difficult when HLA alleles, especially DR and DQ, strongly co-occurred. The authors suggested that the approach could potentially be extended to other disease states and immunological phenotypes. In a later genetic analysis, fewer N-insertions in productive TCRs were reported among donors in an Asian-associated ancestry cluster than the approximately 710-donor mean. A later analysis found that HLA-associated TCR beta chains were more clonally expanded and had lower generation probabilities than equally common non-associated chains. Immune exposure information for the cohort was limited to CMV serostatus. Most CMV-associated TCR beta chains appeared to be HLA-restricted in a later analysis, and the HLA associations seemed to be driven largely by CMV exposure. An earlier analysis of 587 of the donors showed that most TCR beta V segments appeared in productive rearrangements either about 90% or about 30% of the time, which broadly matched IMGT annotations. Presence/absence analyses assumed roughly uniform sequencing depth across donors, an assumption that may not hold. In a later analysis, the rate of TCR association differed among HLA loci, with DRB1 alleles having the most associated TCRs and HLA-C alleles having the fewest. According to a later analysis, parvovirus B19, influenza, CMV and Epstein-Barr virus appeared linked to several top co-occurrence clusters. In vitro tests confirmed that a few of the cytomegalovirus-associated TCR beta chains recognize cytomegalovirus antigens.

Only one count was recorded for this clone. This clone's antigen is unknown. No qualities accompany the bases; no much larger clone lies one base away. The receptor comes from a boy aged 10-17 years in good health and CMV-seronegative. This sequence uses TRBV28 and TRBJ1-1; TRBD1 is a possible D gene, resting on 6 matching bases. The sample consisted of PBMCs. CDR3 reads: CASSTGTPPEAFF. The DNA sequence is given as TGTGCCAGCAGTACTGGGACACCCCCTGAAGCTTTCTTT.